This T cell receptor (beta chain) was identified in a study of cytomegalovirus exposure and HLA in healthy donors. Across the study: Within an early data release were around 80 million unique TCRs drawn from HLA-typed donors. Study-level findings and limits: In a later analysis, across HLA loci, associated TCR counts were highest for DRB1, lowest for HLA-C. Sequencing depth roughly uniform across donors was assumed in presence/absence analyses.

Germline V gives CDR1 SNHLY, CDR2 FYNNEI. The CDR3 is 15 amino acids. With 2 bases removed from V and 1 base from J, the gap between germline ends came to 8 bases. Regarding this clone: Its target is unknown.

The PCR made use of 60 Vbeta and 13 Jbeta primers. Libraries were prepared by immunoSEQ multiplex PCR; TCRdb keeps only in-frame clonotypes and omits some of them. In the table there are more than 110,000 clones, around 83% of which are singletons. The V call is TRBV2, the J call TRBJ2-2; D gene ambiguous. The clonotype was recovered from a middle-aged man in good health and CMV-seropositive. The source material was PBMCs. The DNA for the CDR3 is TGTGCCAGCAGTGAAATTGGCAAGAACACCGGGGAGCTGTTTTTT. Translation gives CASSEIGKNTGELFF.